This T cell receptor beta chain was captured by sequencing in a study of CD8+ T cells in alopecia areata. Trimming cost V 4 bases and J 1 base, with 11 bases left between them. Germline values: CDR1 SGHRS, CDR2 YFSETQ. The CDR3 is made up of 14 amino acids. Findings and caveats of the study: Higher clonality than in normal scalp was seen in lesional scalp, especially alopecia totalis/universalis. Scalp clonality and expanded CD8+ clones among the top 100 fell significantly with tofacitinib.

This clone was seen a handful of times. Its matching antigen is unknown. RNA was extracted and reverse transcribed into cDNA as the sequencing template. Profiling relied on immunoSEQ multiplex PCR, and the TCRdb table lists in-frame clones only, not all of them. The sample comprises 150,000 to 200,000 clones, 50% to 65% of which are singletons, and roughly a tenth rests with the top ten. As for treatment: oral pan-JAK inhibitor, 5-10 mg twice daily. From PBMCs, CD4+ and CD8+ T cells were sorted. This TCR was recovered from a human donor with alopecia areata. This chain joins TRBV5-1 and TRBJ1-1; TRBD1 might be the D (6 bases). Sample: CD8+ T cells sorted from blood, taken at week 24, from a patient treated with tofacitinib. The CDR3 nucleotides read TGCGCCAGCAGCCGGACAGATCCGAACACTGAAGCTTTCTTT. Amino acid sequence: CASSRTDPNTEAFF. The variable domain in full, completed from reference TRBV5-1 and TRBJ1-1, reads KAGVTQTPRYLIKTRGQQVTLSCSPISGHRSVSWYQQTPGQGLQFLFEYFSETQRNKGNFPGRFSGRQFSNSRSEMNVSTLELGDSALYLCASSRTDPNTEAFFGQGTRLTVV.